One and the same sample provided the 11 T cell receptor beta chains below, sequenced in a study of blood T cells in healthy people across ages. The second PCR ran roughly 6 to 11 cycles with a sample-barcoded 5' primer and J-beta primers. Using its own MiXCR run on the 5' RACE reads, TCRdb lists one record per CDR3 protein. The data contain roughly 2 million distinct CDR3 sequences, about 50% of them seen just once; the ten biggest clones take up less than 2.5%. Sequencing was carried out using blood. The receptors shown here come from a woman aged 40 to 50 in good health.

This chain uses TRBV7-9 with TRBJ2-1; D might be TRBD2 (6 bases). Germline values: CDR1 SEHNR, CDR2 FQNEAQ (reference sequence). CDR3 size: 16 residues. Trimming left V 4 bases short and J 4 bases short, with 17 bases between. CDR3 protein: CASSSEGTLPYNEQFF. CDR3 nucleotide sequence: TGTGCCAGCAGCTCAGAGGGGACTCTCCCTTACAATGAGCAGTTCTTC.

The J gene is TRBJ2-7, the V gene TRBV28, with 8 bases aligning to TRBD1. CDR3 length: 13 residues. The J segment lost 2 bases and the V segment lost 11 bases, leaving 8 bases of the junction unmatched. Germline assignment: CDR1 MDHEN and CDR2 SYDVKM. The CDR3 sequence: CAGQGGSTYEQYF. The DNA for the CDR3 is TGTGCCGGACAGGGAGGCAGTACCTACGAGCAGTACTTC.

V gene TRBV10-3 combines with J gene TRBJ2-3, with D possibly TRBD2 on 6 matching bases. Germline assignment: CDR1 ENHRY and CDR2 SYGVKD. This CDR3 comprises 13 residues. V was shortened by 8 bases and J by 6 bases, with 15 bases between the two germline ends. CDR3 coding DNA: TGTGCCATCTCGGAGGGAAGGGTGGATACGCAGTATTTT. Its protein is CAISEGRVDTQYF.

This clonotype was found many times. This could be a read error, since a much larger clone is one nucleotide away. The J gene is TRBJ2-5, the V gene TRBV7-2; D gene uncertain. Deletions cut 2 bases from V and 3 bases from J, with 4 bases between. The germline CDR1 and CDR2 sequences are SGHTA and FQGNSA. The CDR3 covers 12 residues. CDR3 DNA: TGTGCCAGCAGCTTATGGGAAGAGACCCAGTACTTC. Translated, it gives CASSLWEETQYF.

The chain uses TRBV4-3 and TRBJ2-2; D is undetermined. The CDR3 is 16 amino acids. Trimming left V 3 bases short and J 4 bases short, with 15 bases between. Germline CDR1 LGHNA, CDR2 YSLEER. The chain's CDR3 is CASSHDLGRSTGELFF. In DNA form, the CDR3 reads TGCGCCAGCAGCCACGATCTAGGCAGAAGCACCGGGGAGCTGTTTTTT.

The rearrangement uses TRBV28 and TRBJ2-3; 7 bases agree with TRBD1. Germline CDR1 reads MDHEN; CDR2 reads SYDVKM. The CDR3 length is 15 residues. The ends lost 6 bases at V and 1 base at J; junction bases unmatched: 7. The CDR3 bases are TGTGCCAGCAGGGACGGCACAGGGGGCACAGATACGCAGTATTTT. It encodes CASRDGTGGTDTQYF.

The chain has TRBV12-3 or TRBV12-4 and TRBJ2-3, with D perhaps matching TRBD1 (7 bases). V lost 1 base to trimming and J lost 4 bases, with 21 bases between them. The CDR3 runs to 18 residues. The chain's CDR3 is CASSLGQGGGIGADTQYF. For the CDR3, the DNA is TGTGCCAGCAGTTTAGGACAGGGCGGAGGGATTGGCGCAGATACGCAGTATTTT.

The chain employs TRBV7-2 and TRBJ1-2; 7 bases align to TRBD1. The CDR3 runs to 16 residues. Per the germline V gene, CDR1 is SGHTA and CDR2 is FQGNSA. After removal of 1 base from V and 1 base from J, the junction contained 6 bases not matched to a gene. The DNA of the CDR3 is TGTACCAGCAGCTTAGGCACAGGGGTTAATAACTATGGCTACACCTTC. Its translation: CTSSLGTGVNNYGYTF.

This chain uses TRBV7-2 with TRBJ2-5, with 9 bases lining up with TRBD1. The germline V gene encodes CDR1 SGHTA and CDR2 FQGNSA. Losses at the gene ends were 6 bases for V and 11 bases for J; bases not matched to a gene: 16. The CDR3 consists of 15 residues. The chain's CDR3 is CASRTAIGQGTEQYF. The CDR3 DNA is TGTGCCAGCAGAACAGCAATCGGACAGGGGACGGAGCAGTACTTC.

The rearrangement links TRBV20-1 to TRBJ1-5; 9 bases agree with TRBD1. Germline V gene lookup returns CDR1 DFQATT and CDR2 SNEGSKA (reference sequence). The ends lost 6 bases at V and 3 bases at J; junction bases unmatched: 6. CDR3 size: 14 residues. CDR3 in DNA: TGCAGTGCCGGACAGGGGTCTGACAATCAGCCCCAGCATTTT. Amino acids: CSAGQGSDNQPQHF.

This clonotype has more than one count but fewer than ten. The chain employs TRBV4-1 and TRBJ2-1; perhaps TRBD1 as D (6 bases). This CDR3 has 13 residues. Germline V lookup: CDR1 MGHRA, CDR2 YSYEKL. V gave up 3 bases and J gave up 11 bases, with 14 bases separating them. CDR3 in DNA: TGCGCCAGCAGCCAGGATACAGGGTATCAGCAGTTCTTC. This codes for CASSQDTGYQQFF.